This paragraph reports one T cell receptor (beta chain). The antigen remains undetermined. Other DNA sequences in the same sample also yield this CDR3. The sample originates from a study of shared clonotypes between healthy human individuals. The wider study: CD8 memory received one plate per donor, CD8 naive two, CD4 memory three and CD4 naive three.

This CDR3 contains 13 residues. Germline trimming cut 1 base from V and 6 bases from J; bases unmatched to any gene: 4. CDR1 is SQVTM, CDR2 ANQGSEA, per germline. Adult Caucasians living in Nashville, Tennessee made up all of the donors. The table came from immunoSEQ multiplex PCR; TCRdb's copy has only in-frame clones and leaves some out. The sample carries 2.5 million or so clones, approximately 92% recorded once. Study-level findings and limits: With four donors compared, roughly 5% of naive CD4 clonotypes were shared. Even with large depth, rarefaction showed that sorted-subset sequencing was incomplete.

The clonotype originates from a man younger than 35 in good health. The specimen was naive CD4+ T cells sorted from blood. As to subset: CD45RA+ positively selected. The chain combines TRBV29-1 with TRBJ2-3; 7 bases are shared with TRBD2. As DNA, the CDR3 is TGCAGCGTTGAAGGACTAGCCGGGGATACGCAGTATTTT. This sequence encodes CSVEGLAGDTQYF.